What follows is one T cell receptor (beta chain) and its context. This sample was taken from a study of blood T cells in healthy people across ages. Next came a second PCR, run for about 7 to 12 cycles, which used a sample-barcoded 5' primer along with a J-beta primer mix. TCRdb re-called the 5' RACE reads through MiXCR, storing one row per CDR3 protein. Seen here are 1.5 million to 2 million distinct CDR3 sequences, 28% observed once, and the top ten hold 7.7%. Germline assignment: CDR1 MGHDK and CDR2 SYGVNS. The germline V and J ends were trimmed by 1 base and 7 bases, with 11 bases remaining between them. This CDR3 has 14 residues.

The sequence derives from a woman under 40 in good health. The gene calls are TRBV25-1 and TRBJ1-5, with D perhaps TRBD1 (6 bases). Specimen: blood. CDR3 coding DNA: TGTGCCAGCAGTGAATTGGGACAAACGCAGCCCCAGCATTTT. It codes for CASSELGQTQPQHF. Filled out from reference TRBV25-1 and TRBJ1-5, the complete variable domain reads EADIYQTPRYLVIGTGKKITLECSQTMGHDKMYWYQQDPGMELHLIHYSYGVNSTEKGDLSSESTVSRIRTEHFPLTLESARPSHTSQYLCASSELGQTQPQHFGDGTRLSIL.